This is a list of T cell receptor beta chains from one sample in a study of graft-versus-host responses after intestinal transplantation. Sequenced by immunoSEQ multiplex PCR; TCRdb stores in-frame clones only, minus some. This sample yields around 97,000 clones, of which 80% to 95% are seen a single time; under 1.5% belongs to the top ten. For these receptors, no antigen is known. The sequencing here drew on unstimulated CD8+ T cells sorted from spleen or lymph node cells, taken before intestinal transplant. Receptor source: a human donor who received an intestinal transplant. Each CDR3 is given with its conserved first and last residue. Each record gives: CDR3 DNA, CDR3 protein, clone size, V gene, D gene, J gene. D genes are given only for firm matches. Rows may omit the clone size; those that give it use once, few, many or a size class.

TGTGCCAGCCAGCGGATGGACAATGAGCAGTTCTTC	CASQRMDNEQFF	.	TRBV9	.	TRBJ2-1
TGTGCCAGCATTGATGGGATTGAAGCTTTCTTT	CASIDGIEAFF	few	TRBV6-6	.	TRBJ1-1
TGCGCCAGCAGCCAGGTCAAGAGTAAGGACTACGAGCAGTACTTC	CASSQVKSKDYEQYF	.	TRBV4-1	.	TRBJ2-7
TGTGCCAGCAGCTCTAGCGGGGGCTATAGCGAGCAGTACTTC	CASSSSGGYSEQYF	.	TRBV13	TRBD2	TRBJ2-7
TGTGCCAGTAGTATGGTCACAGGGCAAGGTTCACCCCTCCACTTT	CASSMVTGQGSPLHF	.	TRBV19	.	TRBJ1-6
TGTGCCAGCAGTGACCCGACGGAGCTGAGCTCCTACGAGCAGTACTTC	CASSDPTELSSYEQYF	.	TRBV2	.	TRBJ2-7
TGTGCCAGCAGCTTAAACCCGACAGGCCTCTACGAGCAGTACTTC	CASSLNPTGLYEQYF	.	TRBV7-9	.	TRBJ2-7
TGTGCCAGTAGTATAGGATTGGCGGGGACCTACGAGCAGTACTTC	CASSIGLAGTYEQYF	.	TRBV19	.	TRBJ2-7
TGTGCCATCACGGGGGGCGCTAACTATGGCTACACCTTC	CAITGGANYGYTF	.	TRBV10-3	.	TRBJ1-2
TGCGCCAGCAGCTTGGAGGCAGGGGGCAGGACAGATACGCAGTATTTT	CASSLEAGGRTDTQYF	.	TRBV5-1	TRBD1	TRBJ2-3
TGCGCCAGCAGCCAAGGCCTGATAAATGGCTACACCTTC	CASSQGLINGYTF	.	TRBV4-1	.	TRBJ1-2
TGTGCCAGCAGTTCCACAATCCCCTACGAGCAGTACTTC	CASSSTIPYEQYF	.	TRBV27	.	TRBJ2-7
TGCGCCAGCAGTGATCTCTTAGCGGCCTACTCTGGAAACACCATATATTTT	CASSDLLAAYSGNTIYF	.	TRBV10-2	.	TRBJ1-3
TGTGCCAGCAGCGCCCATAGCGGGGGGCCCTACAATGAGCAGTTCTTC	CASSAHSGGPYNEQFF	.	TRBV9	TRBD2	TRBJ2-1
TGTGCCAGCAGCCCCCTGGGGTCATATGGCTACACCTTC	CASSPLGSYGYTF	.	TRBV7-9	.	TRBJ1-2
TGTGCCAGCAGCGTAGGGGGAAGCTCCTACGAGCAGTACTTC	CASSVGGSSYEQYF	.	TRBV9	.	TRBJ2-7
TGCGCCAGCAGCCAATTTTTCGGGGGGGCCCCAAGCTCCTACGAGCAGTACTTC	CASSQFFGGAPSSYEQYF	once	TRBV4-1	TRBD2	TRBJ2-7
TGCGCCAGCAGCTTGGTTTCGAACAATGAGCAGTTCTTC	CASSLVSNNEQFF	.	TRBV5-1	.	TRBJ2-1
TGCGCCAGCAGTGATAAGAGGTCGGACGGGGAGCTGTTTTTT	CASSDKRSDGELFF	few	TRBV10-1	.	TRBJ2-2
TGTGCCAGCAGCTTTGGTGAAGGGAACTCCTACAATGAGCAGTTCTTC	CASSFGEGNSYNEQFF	once	TRBV5-4	.	TRBJ2-1
TGTGCTAGTGGTTTGTCCTCTAGAGCCTACGAGCAGTACTTC	CASGLSSRAYEQYF	.	TRBV12-5	.	TRBJ2-7
TGTGCCAGCAGCTTATTTACAGGGAAGGAGACCCAGTACTTC	CASSLFTGKETQYF	.	TRBV11-2	.	TRBJ2-5
TGCGCCAGCAGCTTTACAGGATTAGATGAAAAACTGTTTTTT	CASSFTGLDEKLFF	.	TRBV5-1	.	TRBJ1-4
TGTGCCAGCAGGGTCGGAGAAAAACTGTTTTTT	CASRVGEKLFF	.	TRBV25-1	.	TRBJ1-4
TGTGCCAGCAGCTCGACCCGGAATGGCTACACCTTC	CASSSTRNGYTF	.	TRBV9	.	TRBJ1-2
TGTGCCAGCAGTTTCCTTCCGGGACAGAGCTCTGGGGCCAACGTCCTGACTTTC	CASSFLPGQSSGANVLTF	.	TRBV27	TRBD1	TRBJ2-6
TGTGCCAGCAGAACCGGACTAGCGGATACGCAGTATTTT	CASRTGLADTQYF	.	TRBV13	TRBD2	TRBJ2-3
TGTGCCAGCAGCACCGGTCCGGGCCCGACTGAAGCTTTCTTT	CASSTGPGPTEAFF	.	TRBV7-6	.	TRBJ1-1
TGTGCCATCAGTGACGCTAAGGAGGACAGCTACACAGATACGCAGTATTTT	CAISDAKEDSYTDTQYF	once	TRBV10-3	.	TRBJ2-3
TGTGCCAGCAGCCATAGGACAGAGACCCAGTACTTC	CASSHRTETQYF	.	TRBV11-2	.	TRBJ2-5
TGTGCCAGCAGCCCCGAGCCCGGGACACAGTTCTCCTACGAGCAGTACTTC	CASSPEPGTQFSYEQYF	.	TRBV5-5	.	TRBJ2-7
TGTGCCAGCAAGCCACGGCTGCTGGAAGGTAGTTCACCCCTCCACTTT	CASKPRLLEGSSPLHF	once	TRBV2	.	TRBJ1-6
TGCGCCAGCAGCCAAGAAGGGGGCGCGACTGGAAACACCATATATTTT	CASSQEGGATGNTIYF	.	TRBV4-1	TRBD1	TRBJ1-3
TGTGCCAGCAGTTACCAAAGAAACACTGAAGCTTTCTTT	CASSYQRNTEAFF	.	TRBV6-5	.	TRBJ1-1
TGCGCCAGCAGCAAGCTCCCAGGGTTGGATGAGCAGTTCTTC	CASSKLPGLDEQFF	.	TRBV5-1	.	TRBJ2-1
TGTGCCAGCAGCCCAAACCGACCGCAGGGGGCGCGGGGCTACACCTTC	CASSPNRPQGARGYTF	.	TRBV5-4	TRBD1	TRBJ1-2
TGTGCCAGCAGCTTGGGCGGAGGTACGCAGTATTTT	CASSLGGGTQYF	.	TRBV7-2	.	TRBJ2-3
TGTGCCAGCAGCTTAGATCCAGATTCAGATACGCAGTATTTT	CASSLDPDSDTQYF	.	TRBV7-9	.	TRBJ2-3
TGCAGCGGGAGCAGGGGAATCGGAGCTTTCTTT	CSGSRGIGAFF	.	TRBV29-1	.	TRBJ1-1
TGTGCCAGCAGTTTAGTAACTGAAGCTTTCTTT	CASSLVTEAFF	.	TRBV2	.	TRBJ1-1
TGTGCCAGCAGCGTAGAGGTATCTAGCGGGGGGAGCGCAGATACGCAGTATTTT	CASSVEVSSGGSADTQYF	.	TRBV9	TRBD2	TRBJ2-3
TGTGCCAGCATAAAGGGGGCGAACACCGGGGAGCTGTTTTTT	CASIKGANTGELFF	.	TRBV11-2	.	TRBJ2-2
TGTGCCAGCGGGGGGTTTGAAAAACTGTTTTTT	CASGGFEKLFF	few	TRBV27	.	TRBJ1-4
TGTGCCAGCATAACAGAGCGACAGGGGCGCACTGGGGTTGCGAACACTGAAGCTTTCTTT	CASITERQGRTGVANTEAFF	.	TRBV6-4	TRBD1	TRBJ1-1
TGTGCCAGCAGTGAAGGGAACTTGGATCGTATTGGACAGGTTTATGGCTACACCTTC	CASSEGNLDRIGQVYGYTF	.	TRBV6-1	TRBD1	TRBJ1-2
TGTGCCAGTAGGTACAGGGGCTTGGACTATGGCTACACCTTC	CASRYRGLDYGYTF	.	TRBV19	TRBD1	TRBJ1-2
TGTGCCAGCAGCTTAGCGGGCAGGGGGTACACAGATACGCAGTATTTT	CASSLAGRGYTDTQYF	.	TRBV7-9	TRBD1	TRBJ2-3
TGTGCCAGCAGTGCCACTACGGCCTATAATTCACCCCTCCACTTT	CASSATTAYNSPLHF	.	TRBV2	.	TRBJ1-6
TGTGCCAGTAGTATTCGTGGGCAGAGGAACACTGAAGCTTTCTTT	CASSIRGQRNTEAFF	.	TRBV19	.	TRBJ1-1
TGTGCCAGCAGCTTAGTGGCGACAGGGGCTAATTCACCCCTCCACTTT	CASSLVATGANSPLHF	few	TRBV7-2	TRBD1	TRBJ1-6
TGTGCCAGCAGCCCCTCTGAGTGGCGGGGAACTAGCACAGATACGCAGTATTTT	CASSPSEWRGTSTDTQYF	.	TRBV7-3	.	TRBJ2-3
TGTGCCAGCAGCTTAGACGGCCTAGCGGGGGGCACGGTACTTTACAATGAGCAGTTCTTC	CASSLDGLAGGTVLYNEQFF	.	TRBV11-2	TRBD2	TRBJ2-1
TGTGCCAGCAAGGACCTTTACACAGATACGCAGTATTTT	CASKDLYTDTQYF	.	TRBV6-1	.	TRBJ2-3